The 24 T cell receptor beta chains in this list originate from one sample, sequenced in a study of T cell responses to AZD1222 COVID-19 vaccine. Generated by immunoSEQ multiplex PCR, the TCRdb table keeps only in-frame clones and is missing some. There are about 140,000 clones in the sample; around nine tenths occur only once, and less than 5% lies in the top ten. The sequencing here drew on peripheral blood, taken 28 days after the second AZD1222 dose. Receptors originate from an adult who received the AZD1222 COVID-19 vaccine.

This clone has a single count. This sequence joins TRBV5-6 and TRBJ2-7, with unresolved D. The CDR3 covers 17 residues. Germline lookup yields CDR1 SGHDT and CDR2 YYEEEE. The V and J ends lost 3 bases and 0 bases respectively, with 19 bases between them. CDR3 DNA: TGTGCCAGCAGCTCACGCCGACTCGTCACCTACTCCTACGAGCAGTACTTC. This sequence encodes CASSSRRLVTYSYEQYF.

The chain carries TRBV11-3 and TRBJ1-3, with D maybe TRBD1 (5 bases). Trimming took 8 bases from V and 0 from J, leaving 8 bases between them. The V gene's germline CDR1 is SGHNT and CDR2 YENEEA. The CDR3 extends over 13 amino acids. This chain's CDR3 is CASAGGSGNTIYF. The DNA of the CDR3 is TGTGCCAGCGCCGGGGGCTCTGGAAACACCATATATTTT.

The chain couples TRBV11-2 to TRBJ2-7; D is perhaps TRBD2 (6 bases). CDR3 length equals 14 residues. Germline CDR1 is SGHAT and CDR2 is FQNNGV. Trimming took 5 bases from V and 2 from J, leaving 13 bases between them. The CDR3 is CASSPEAGPYEQYF. The DNA of the CDR3 is TGTGCCAGCAGCCCAGAGGCGGGGCCCTACGAGCAGTACTTC.

The V call is TRBV11-2, the J call TRBJ2-7; TRBD2 agrees at 14 bases. The V and J ends lost 5 bases and 4 bases, in that order; junction bases with no gene match: 7. CDR1 and CDR2 from the germline V gene are SGHAT and FQNNGV. The CDR3 is 16 amino acids. The CDR3 DNA sequence: TGTGCCAGCAGCAAGGGACTAGCGGGAGAGGTGTACGAGCAGTACTTC. It yields the protein CASSKGLAGEVYEQYF. Using reference TRBV11-2 and TRBJ2-7 for the parts outside the CDR3, the full variable domain is EAGVAQSPRYKIIEKRQSVAFWCNPISGHATLYWYQQILGQGPKLLIQFQNNGVVDDSQLPKDRFSAERLKGVDSTLKIQPAKLEDSAVYLCASSKGLAGEVYEQYFGPGTRLTVT.

The J gene is TRBJ1-5, the V gene TRBV7-9; 10 bases are shared with TRBD1. V lost 4 bases to trimming and J lost 2 bases; unmatched junction nucleotides: 8. The CDR3 contains 17 residues. The V gene's germline CDR1 is SEHNR and CDR2 FQNEAQ (reference sequence). The CDR3 DNA reads as TGTGCCAGCAGCTCCCCCCCCGGGACAGGGGGCAATCAGCCCCAGCATTTT. Its protein product is CASSSPPGTGGNQPQHF. Using reference TRBV7-9 and TRBJ1-5 for the parts outside the CDR3, the full variable domain is DTGVSQNPRHKITKRGQNVTFRCDPISEHNRLYWYRQTLGQGPEFLTYFQNEAQLEKSRLLSDRFSAERPKGSFSTLEIQRTEQGDSAMYLCASSSPPGTGGNQPQHFGDGTRLSIL.

The chain employs TRBV11-2 and TRBJ2-5; D is uncertain. Germline V gene data show CDR1 as SGHAT and CDR2 as FQNNGV. Deletions cut 0 bases from V and 1 base from J, with 9 bases between. CDR3 length equals 15 residues. DNA for the CDR3: TGTGCCAGCAGCTTAGATCGTGGCAGCCAAGAGACCCAGTACTTC. This translates into CASSLDRGSQETQYF.

The gene calls are TRBV7-2 and TRBJ1-3; 7 nucleotides align to TRBD1. Trimming took 0 bases from V and 10 from J; bases not matched to a gene: 6. The CDR3 has 14 residues. Germline CDR1 is SGHTA and CDR2 is FQGNSA. The DNA for the CDR3 is TGTGCCAGCAGCTTAGCGCAGGACAGGTTAACCATATATTTT. Encoded protein: CASSLAQDRLTIYF.

The V gene is TRBV3-1 (or the pseudogene TRBV3-2), the J gene TRBJ1-1; the D is unclear. This CDR3 is 13 amino acids long. Trimming left V 2 bases short and J 1 base short, with 5 bases between. The V gene's germline CDR1 is LGHDT and CDR2 YNNKEL (reference sequence). For the CDR3, the DNA is TGTGCCAGCAGCCAAACACGGAACACTGAAGCTTTCTTT. This translates into CASSQTRNTEAFF.

The chain couples TRBV5-5 to TRBJ1-4, with no clear D. Trimming shortened V by 0 bases and J by 0 bases, and 12 bases separated the two germline ends. Germline CDR1 and CDR2: SGHKS and YYEKEE (reference sequence). This CDR3 region has 17 residues. The CDR3 region has the DNA TGTGCCAGCAGCTTGGCGGGCAGGATTGCAACTAATGAAAAACTGTTTTTT. Translation: CASSLAGRIATNEKLFF.

V and J are TRBV4-2 and TRBJ2-4, with TRBD2 matching 9 bases. Germline CDR1 is LGHNA and CDR2 is YNFKEQ. This CDR3 contains 16 residues. The trim removed 6 bases at V and 8 bases at J, leaving 14 bases unmatched. DNA for the CDR3: TGTGCCAGCAGGGCCACCTTGACTAGCGGCAGGGACATTCAGTACTTC. This sequence encodes CASRATLTSGRDIQYF.

The chain's CDR3 is CASSFGQGTDTQYF. DNA for the CDR3: TGTGCCAGCAGTTTCGGACAAGGCACAGATACGCAGTATTTT. This sequence joins TRBV28 and TRBJ2-3; tentatively, D is TRBD1 (5 bases). In germline, CDR1 is MDHEN, CDR2 SYDVKM. Trimming removed 3 bases from V and 1 base from J, with 8 bases in between. The CDR3 runs 14 residues.

The chain recombines TRBV7-3 with TRBJ2-1; D is uncertain. This CDR3 contains 12 residues. Trimming stripped 3 bases from V and 6 bases from J, with 6 bases between. Germline values: CDR1 SGHTA, CDR2 FQGTGA. For the CDR3, the DNA is TGTGCCAGCAGCTTTTCCGGCAATGAGCAGTTCTTC. This codes for CASSFSGNEQFF.

This clone was detected only once. This sequence joins TRBV20-1 and TRBJ1-4; D remains ambiguous. The CDR3 sequence is 16 residues long. Germline assignment: CDR1 DFQATT and CDR2 SNEGSKA (reference sequence). The ends were cut back, 3 bases at V and 8 bases at J, with 22 bases in the middle. The CDR3, as DNA: TGCAGTGCTAGTAAGGCAGGTACCCTAATGACCGAAAAACTGTTTTTT. Encoded protein: CSASKAGTLMTEKLFF.

A few counts support this clone. The chain employs TRBV18 and TRBJ1-5; D not certain. Germline CDR1 is KGHSH and CDR2 is LQKENI. This CDR3 spans 15 amino acids. V shed 3 bases and J shed 6 bases, with 15 bases lying between them. This CDR3 reads CASSPSIIQSQPQHF. CDR3 nucleotides: TGTGCCAGCTCACCGAGTATAATACAATCTCAGCCCCAGCATTTT.

The genes are TRBV29-1 and TRBJ1-2; D ambiguous. Germline values: CDR1 SQVTM, CDR2 ANQGSEA. Trimming left V 3 bases short and J 13 bases short, with 12 bases between. The CDR3 has 10 amino acids. The CDR3 protein is CSVDTHNPTF. Written as DNA, the CDR3 is TGCAGCGTTGATACCCATAACCCCACCTTC.

This chain joins TRBV7-3 and TRBJ2-1; D uncertain. CDR3 size: 14 residues. Between the trimmed V and J ends, which lost 3 bases and 0 bases, there was a span of 6 bases. CDR1 is SGHTA, CDR2 FQGTGA, per germline. CDR3 sequence: CASSFGSSYNEQFF. The CDR3 DNA sequence: TGTGCCAGCAGCTTCGGTAGCTCCTACAATGAGCAGTTCTTC.

The DNA of the CDR3 is TGTGCCATCAGTGAGTCCTGGGGGCAAGACAAAGCTAACTATGGCTACACCTTC. As protein: CAISESWGQDKANYGYTF. The chain is built from TRBV10-3 and TRBJ1-2; possible D gene TRBD1, 6 bases. The CDR3 covers 18 residues. Germline CDR1 reads ENHRY; CDR2 reads SYGVKD. V was pared by 0 bases and J by 0 bases, with 17 bases between.

The chain is built from TRBV5-1 and TRBJ2-7; 9 positions match TRBD1. CDR3 size: 16 residues. From germline, CDR1 is SGHRS and CDR2 YFSETQ. The ends lost 4 bases at V and 3 bases at J; junction bases unmatched: 11. The CDR3 DNA sequence: TGCGCCAGCAGCACCTCCTCCGGGACAGGGAACTACGAGCAGTACTTC. Its protein product is CASSTSSGTGNYEQYF.

CDR3 residues: CASSQDRNEKLFF. In DNA, the CDR3 is TGTGCCAGCAGCCAAGACCGTAATGAAAAACTGTTTTTT. V gene TRBV7-6 combines with J gene TRBJ1-4; D is unclear. V was pared by 5 bases and J by 4 bases, with 8 bases between. Germline loops: CDR1 SGHVS, CDR2 FNYEAQ. This CDR3 region has 13 residues.

CDR3 loop: CASSQAGGVETQYF. In DNA form, the CDR3 reads TGCGCCAGCAGCCAAGCGGGGGGGGTTGAGACCCAGTACTTC. This rearrangement joins TRBV4-3 to TRBJ2-5; TRBD2 matches at 8 bases. The CDR3 is 14 residues long. Germline loops: CDR1 LGHNA, CDR2 YSLEER. V lost 1 base to trimming and J lost 5 bases; unmatched junction nucleotides: 3.

A single count supports this clone. The chain employs TRBV6-5 and TRBJ1-6; no clear D gene. The CDR3 loop spans 16 amino acids. The ends were cut back, 2 bases at V and 16 bases at J, with 24 bases in the middle. The germline CDR1 and CDR2 sequences are MNHEY and SVGAGI. CDR3 residues: CASSYVLGGGWSALHF. The CDR3, as DNA: TGTGCCAGCAGTTACGTCCTCGGCGGAGGGTGGAGCGCACTCCACTTT.

This chain joins TRBV28 and TRBJ1-4; TRBD1 might be the D (5 bases). V lost 6 bases, J lost 8 bases, and 19 bases lay in between. Germline CDR1 is MDHEN and CDR2 is SYDVKM. The CDR3 totals 15 residues. The CDR3 protein is CASRNFGDPREKLFF. For the CDR3, the DNA is TGTGCCAGCAGGAATTTCGGGGACCCACGGGAAAAACTGTTTTTT.

V usage is TRBV3-1 (or the pseudogene TRBV3-2) and J usage is TRBJ2-1, with 16 bases lining up with TRBD2. V dropped 4 bases and J dropped 4; count of bases not matched to a gene: 4. The CDR3 has 17 amino acids. Germline CDR1 reads LGHDT; CDR2 reads YNNKEL (reference sequence). The CDR3 here is CASSPGLAGGRYNEQFF. The DNA for the CDR3 is TGTGCCAGCAGCCCGGGACTAGCGGGAGGGAGATACAATGAGCAGTTCTTC.

Details on this clone: At the DNA level, this CDR3 is encoded by other sequences in the same sample as well. V gene TRBV7-9 combines with J gene TRBJ2-3, with D possibly matching TRBD1 (5 bases). Trimming pared 5 bases from V and 0 bases from J, leaving 12 bases between. This CDR3 region has 15 residues. Germline lookup yields CDR1 SEHNR and CDR2 FQNEAQ (reference sequence). The DNA for the CDR3 is TGTGCCAGCAGCCCCCGGACACTTAGCACAGATACGCAGTATTTT. Protein: CASSPRTLSTDTQYF.